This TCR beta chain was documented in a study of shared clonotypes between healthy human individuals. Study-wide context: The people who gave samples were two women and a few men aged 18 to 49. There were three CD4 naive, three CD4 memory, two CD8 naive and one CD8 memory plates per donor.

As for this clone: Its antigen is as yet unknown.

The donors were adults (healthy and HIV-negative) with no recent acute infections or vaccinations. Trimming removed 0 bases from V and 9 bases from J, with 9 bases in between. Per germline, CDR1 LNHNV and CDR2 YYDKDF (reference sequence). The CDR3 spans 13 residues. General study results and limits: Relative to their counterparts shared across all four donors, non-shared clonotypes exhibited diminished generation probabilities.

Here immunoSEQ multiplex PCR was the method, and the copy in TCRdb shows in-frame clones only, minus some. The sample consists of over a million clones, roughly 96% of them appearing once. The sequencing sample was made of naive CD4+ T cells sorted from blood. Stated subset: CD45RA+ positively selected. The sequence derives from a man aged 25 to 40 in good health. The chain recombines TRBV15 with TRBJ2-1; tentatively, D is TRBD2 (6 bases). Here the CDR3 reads CATSRDGGSEQFF. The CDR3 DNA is TGTGCCACCAGCAGAGATGGGGGGTCTGAGCAGTTCTTC.